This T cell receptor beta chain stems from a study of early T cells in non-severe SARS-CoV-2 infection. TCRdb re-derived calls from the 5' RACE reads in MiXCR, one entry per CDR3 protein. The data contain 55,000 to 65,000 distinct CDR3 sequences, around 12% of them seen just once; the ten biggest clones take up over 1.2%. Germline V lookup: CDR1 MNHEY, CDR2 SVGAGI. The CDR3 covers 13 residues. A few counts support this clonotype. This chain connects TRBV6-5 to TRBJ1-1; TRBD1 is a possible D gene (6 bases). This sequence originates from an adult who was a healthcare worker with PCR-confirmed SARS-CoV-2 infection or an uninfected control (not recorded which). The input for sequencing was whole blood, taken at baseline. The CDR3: CGLHGQQNTEAFF. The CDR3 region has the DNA TGTGGGCTACACGGACAGCAGAACACTGAAGCTTTCTTT.